This T cell receptor beta chain originates from a study of blood T cell repertoires in COVID-19. Study as a whole: The samples span acute and convalescent COVID-19 from the United States, Italy and Spain.

TCRdb keeps only in-frame clones here, not all; method: immunoSEQ multiplex PCR. The sample holds more than 130,000 clones, roughly 80% seen once. Sequencing input: peripheral blood. The TCR comes from a woman aged 80 or over in a cohort sampled during active or convalescent COVID-19.

The CDR3, as DNA: TGTGCCACCAGTGACCCATCCGGTATCGGTGGAAACACCATATATTTT. Residues: CATSDPSGIGGNTIYF. The V call is TRBV24-1, the J call TRBJ1-3; unclear D gene. The CDR3 consists of 16 residues. Germline V CDR1 and CDR2: KGHDR, SFDVKD. With 4 bases removed from V and 3 bases from J, the gap between germline ends came to 15 bases.